Below, 14 T cell receptor beta chains from the same sample are listed, as sequenced in a study of shared clonotypes between healthy human individuals. Sequencing used immunoSEQ multiplex PCR; TCRdb keeps in-frame clones, though not all of them. The sample includes 650,000 to 750,000 clones, 72% of them seen just once. Sample: memory CD4+ T cells sorted from blood. Subset denoted: CD45RA-negative fraction. The receptors here all came from a young woman in good health.

The gene calls are TRBV7-9 and TRBJ1-3; a weak D match, TRBD1 (6 bases). V dropped 3 bases and J dropped 5 bases, with 14 bases sitting between them. In germline, CDR1 is SEHNR, CDR2 FQNEAQ (reference sequence). The length of the CDR3 is 15 residues. The CDR3 nucleotides read TGTGCCAGCAGCTTCACCGGGACATCTAGAAACACCATATATTTT. Translation gives CASSFTGTSRNTIYF.

The chain couples TRBV2 to TRBJ1-1; D is perhaps TRBD1 (5 bases). CDR1 is SNHLY, CDR2 FYNNEI, per germline. This CDR3 region has 14 residues. V lost 4 bases and J lost 3, with 12 bases in between. Written as DNA, the CDR3 is TGTGCCAGCAGTGGGCGCCAGGGATACACTGAAGCTTTCTTT. Protein product: CASSGRQGYTEAFF.

V is TRBV7-9 and J is TRBJ1-2; unclear D gene. CDR1 is SEHNR, CDR2 FQNEAQ, per germline (reference sequence). The length of the CDR3 is 15 residues. V was pared by 5 bases and J by 7 bases, with 20 bases between. In DNA, the CDR3 is TGTGCCAGCAGCCTCGACACCCCAATATGGCGTGGCTACACCTTC. Encoded protein: CASSLDTPIWRGYTF.

This chain links TRBV6-1 with TRBJ2-7; TRBD1 might be the D (5 bases). The V gene's germline CDR1 is MNHNS and CDR2 SASEGT. Trimming cost V 5 bases and J 3 bases, with 14 bases left between them. The CDR3 length is 14 residues. The CDR3 nucleotides are TGTGCCAGCAGTAGCCGTATACAGGACTACGAGCAGTACTTC. It codes for CASSSRIQDYEQYF.

Remarks on this clone: In the same sample, other DNA sequences code for this CDR3. The chain combines TRBV20-1 with TRBJ2-1, with D unresolved. Germline values: CDR1 DFQATT, CDR2 SNEGSKA (reference sequence). CDR3 length: 11 residues. Trimming took off 6 bases at V and 9 bases at J, with 12 bases between the two ends. The CDR3 here is CSARASIEQFF. The CDR3 coding sequence is TGCAGTGCCCGCGCGTCGATTGAGCAGTTCTTC.

The chain couples TRBV4-1 to TRBJ2-3; D uncertain. The V and J ends lost 1 base and 2 bases respectively, with 19 bases between them. The CDR3 runs to 18 residues. Germline V gives CDR1 MGHRA, CDR2 YSYEKL. The CDR3 protein is CASSQVQALSATTDTQYF. CDR3 nucleotides: TGCGCCAGCAGCCAAGTCCAGGCCCTTAGTGCGACCACAGATACGCAGTATTTT.

The rearrangement joins TRBV30 to TRBJ1-1; possibly TRBD1 for D (6 bases). Germline CDR1 GTSNPN, CDR2 SVGIG (reference sequence). V dropped 4 bases and J dropped 5 bases, with 23 bases sitting between them. The CDR3 contains 16 residues. The CDR3 DNA reads as TGTGCCTGGACCCCCCCGGGGGGCATAAGGTGGACTGAAGCTTTCTTT. Translating it yields CAWTPPGGIRWTEAFF.

The V call is TRBV11-1, the J call TRBJ2-5; TRBD2 matches at 7 bases. The junction had 5 bases not matched to a gene; V was cut back by 5 bases and J by 2 bases. The CDR3 has 14 residues. Germline CDR1 is SGHAT and CDR2 is FQDESV (reference sequence). DNA of the CDR3: TGTGCCAGCAGCCGGGGACTAACACAAGAGACCCAGTACTTC. Translation: CASSRGLTQETQYF.

CDR3 protein: CASSFGTSGSIGGELFF. CDR3 DNA sequence: TGTGCCAGCAGTTTCGGGACTAGCGGGAGTATTGGCGGGGAGCTGTTTTTT. J is TRBJ2-2 and V is TRBV27, with TRBD2 identical over 14 bases. V lost 3 bases to trimming and J lost 7 bases; unmatched junction nucleotides: 7. The CDR3 sequence is 17 residues long. Germline V lookup: CDR1 MNHEY, CDR2 SMNVEV (reference sequence).

This chain uses TRBV5-1 with TRBJ2-3; D call uncertain. With 4 bases removed from V and 0 bases from J, the gap between germline ends came to 12 bases. Looked up from germline, CDR1 is SGHRS and CDR2 is YFSETQ. The CDR3 covers 15 residues. In DNA, the CDR3 is TGCGCCAGCAGCCCCCTTCCGCTTAGCACAGATACGCAGTATTTT. Protein product: CASSPLPLSTDTQYF.

This clone was seen just once. The CDR3 DNA follows: TGTGCCAGCAGTACGACCCCAGGACAGAGCTATGGCTACACCTTC. It translates to CASSTTPGQSYGYTF. This chain joins TRBV28 and TRBJ1-2; perhaps TRBD1 as D (6 bases). The CDR3 has 15 amino acids. Trimming took 5 bases from V and 4 from J, leaving 17 bases between them. Germline-derived CDR1 and CDR2 are MDHEN and SYDVKM.

V usage is TRBV4-1 and J usage is TRBJ2-7; 12 bases are shared with TRBD2. The CDR3 sequence is 22 residues long. V dropped 4 bases and J dropped 3; count of bases not matched to a gene: 25. Germline V gives CDR1 MGHRA, CDR2 YSYEKL. The CDR3 nucleotides read TGCGCCAGCAGCCGCGATCCCATACTCCCGCGTCTAGCGGGAGGGCCCCACTACGAGCAGTACTTC. Translating it yields CASSRDPILPRLAGGPHYEQYF.

This chain connects TRBV7-9 to TRBJ1-4, with D unclear. The germline gives CDR1 SEHNR, CDR2 FQNEAQ (reference sequence). Trimming shortened V by 5 bases and J by 6 bases, and 16 bases separated the two germline ends. CDR3 length: 15 residues. CDR3 sequence: CASSPVGGFYEKLFF. In DNA form, the CDR3 reads TGTGCCAGCAGCCCCGTCGGCGGGTTTTATGAAAAACTGTTTTTT. Full variable domain (missing parts from reference TRBV7-9 and TRBJ1-4): DTGVSQNPRHKITKRGQNVTFRCDPISEHNRLYWYRQTLGQGPEFLTYFQNEAQLEKSRLLSDRFSAERPKGSFSTLEIQRTEQGDSAMYLCASSPVGGFYEKLFFGSGTQLSVL.

CDR3 DNA sequence: TGTGCCAGCAGTTTGGGTTCGTCTAGATGGGAGCAGTACTTC. Its protein is CASSLGSSRWEQYF. The gene calls are TRBV28 and TRBJ2-7; D not resolved. V shed 3 bases and J shed 7 bases, with 16 bases lying between them. Germline V gene lookup returns CDR1 MDHEN and CDR2 SYDVKM. The CDR3 spans 14 residues.